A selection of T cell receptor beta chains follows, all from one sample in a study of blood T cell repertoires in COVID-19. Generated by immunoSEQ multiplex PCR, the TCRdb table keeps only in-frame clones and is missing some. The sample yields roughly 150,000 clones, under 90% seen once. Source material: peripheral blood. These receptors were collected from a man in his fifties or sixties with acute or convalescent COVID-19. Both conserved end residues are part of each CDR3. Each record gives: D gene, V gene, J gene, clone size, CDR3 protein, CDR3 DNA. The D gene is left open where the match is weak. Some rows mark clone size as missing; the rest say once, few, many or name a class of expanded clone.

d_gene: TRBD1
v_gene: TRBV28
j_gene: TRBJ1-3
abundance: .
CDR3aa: CASARQGGGNTIYF
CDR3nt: TGTGCCAGCGCACGACAGGGGGGTGGGAACACCATATATTTT

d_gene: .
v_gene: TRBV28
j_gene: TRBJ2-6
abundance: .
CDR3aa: CASTVAGVAGANVLTF
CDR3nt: TGTGCCAGCACGGTGGCAGGGGTTGCTGGGGCCAACGTCCTGACTTTC

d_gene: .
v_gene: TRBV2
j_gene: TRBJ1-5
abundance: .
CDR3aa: CASSEVSSNQPQHF
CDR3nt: TGTGCCAGCAGTGAAGTCAGTTCCAATCAGCCCCAGCATTTT

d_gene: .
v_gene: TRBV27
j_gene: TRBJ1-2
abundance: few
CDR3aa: CASSLQGYGYTF
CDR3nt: TGTGCCAGCAGTTTACAGGGATATGGCTACACCTTC

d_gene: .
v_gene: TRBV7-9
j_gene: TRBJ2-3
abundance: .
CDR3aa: CASSSNTRGGTDTQYF
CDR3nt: TGTGCCAGCAGCTCCAATACCAGGGGAGGCACAGATACGCAGTATTTT

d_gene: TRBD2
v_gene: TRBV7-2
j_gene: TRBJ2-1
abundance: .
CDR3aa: CASSPQAGGPLEQFF
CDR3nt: TGTGCCAGCAGCCCCCAAGCGGGAGGCCCCCTAGAGCAGTTCTTC

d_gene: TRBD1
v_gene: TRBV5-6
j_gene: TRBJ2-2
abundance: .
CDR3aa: CASSLSGRGHGGELFF
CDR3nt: TGTGCCAGCAGCTTGTCGGGCAGGGGGCATGGCGGGGAGCTGTTTTTT

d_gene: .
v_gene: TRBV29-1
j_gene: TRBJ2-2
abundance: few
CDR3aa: CSVEDLAPVTGELFF
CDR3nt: TGCAGCGTTGAAGATCTGGCCCCTGTCACCGGGGAGCTGTTTTTT

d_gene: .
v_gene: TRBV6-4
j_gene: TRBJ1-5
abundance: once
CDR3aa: CASIMTRGSRQPQHF
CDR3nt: TGTGCCAGCATCATGACTCGGGGGTCACGGCAGCCCCAGCATTTT

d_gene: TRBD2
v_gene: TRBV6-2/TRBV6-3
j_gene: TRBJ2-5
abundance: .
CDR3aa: CASSHRNEGLAGGRGETQYF
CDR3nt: TGTGCCAGCAGCCATCGAAACGAGGGACTAGCGGGAGGACGGGGGGAGACCCAGTACTTC

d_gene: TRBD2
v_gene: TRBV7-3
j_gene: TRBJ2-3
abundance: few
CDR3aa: CASSPGTSGGTQYF
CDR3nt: TGTGCCAGCAGTCCCGGGACTAGCGGGGGTACGCAGTATTTT

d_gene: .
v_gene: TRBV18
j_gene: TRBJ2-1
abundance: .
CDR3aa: CASSPPFINEQFF
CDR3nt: TGTGCCAGCTCACCACCATTCATCAATGAGCAGTTCTTC

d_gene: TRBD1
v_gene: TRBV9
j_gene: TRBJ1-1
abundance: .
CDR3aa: CASSPTGQEDTEAFF
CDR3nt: TGTGCCAGCAGCCCGACAGGGCAGGAGGACACTGAAGCTTTCTTT

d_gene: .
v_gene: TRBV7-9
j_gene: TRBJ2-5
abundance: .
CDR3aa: CASTLAGGQETQYF
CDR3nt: TGTGCCAGCACCCTGGCAGGGGGGCAAGAGACCCAGTACTTC

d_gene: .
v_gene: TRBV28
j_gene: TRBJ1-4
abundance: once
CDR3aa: CASSNNGGSEKLFF
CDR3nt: TGTGCCAGCAGTAACAATGGGGGCAGTGAAAAACTGTTTTTT

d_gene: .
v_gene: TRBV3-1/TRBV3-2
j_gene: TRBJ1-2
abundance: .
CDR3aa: CASSPFEGRKLSGYTF
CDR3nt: TGTGCCAGCAGCCCGTTTGAGGGCAGAAAACTATCTGGCTACACCTTC